This TCR beta chain was recovered during a study of CD8 T cells in ankylosing spondylitis. Study-wide points: Disease-linked clones reportedly showed significant enrichment in matched ankylosing spondylitis synovial fluid. Blood from ankylosing spondylitis patients appeared to carry a characteristic eight-variant TCR beta motif.

Library preparation for TCR beta used quantitative 5'-RACE with molecular barcodes. MiXCR was run by TCRdb on the 5' RACE reads, yielding one entry per CDR3 protein. The sample records hundreds of thousands of distinct CDR3 sequences, under 25% being singletons. This CDR3 has 11 residues. Germline-derived CDR1 and CDR2 are GTSNPN and SVGIG (reference sequence). The V end lost 5 bases, the J end lost 1 base, and 6 bases lay between the germline ends. With regard to this clonotype: As yet, its antigen is unknown.

The sequence derives from a female donor with ankylosing spondylitis or in good health (not recorded which). The specimen sequenced was blood, either unsorted or a sorted T cell fraction (not recorded which). V usage is TRBV30 and J usage is TRBJ2-7, with D perhaps TRBD1 (6 bases). The CDR3 sequence: CAWGQSYEQYF. CDR3 bases: TGTGCCTGGGGACAGTCCTACGAGCAGTACTTC.